Included here is one T cell receptor (beta chain) sequence, with context. Its cognate antigen is unknown. Measured with immunoSEQ multiplex PCR; TCRdb has only the in-frame clones, and not every one. The sample gives around 650,000 clones, about 96% of which show up once; about 0.11% is in the top ten. This sample was taken from a study of shared clonotypes between healthy human individuals. Study-wide results and limits: A handful of donors showed sharing of 4.5% to 5% of naive CD4 clonotypes.

Positively selected for CCR7, the CD45RO-negative cells used as naive CD8 cells excluded terminally differentiated effector memory CD45RA+ cells. Trimming cost V 5 bases and J 7 bases; bases outside gene matches: 8. The germline gives CDR1 MDHEN, CDR2 SYDVKM. The CDR3 consists of 15 residues. The rearrangement joins TRBV28 to TRBJ2-1, with 10 bases lining up with TRBD1. This receptor was obtained from a woman aged 25 to 45 in good health. Sample: naive CD8+ T cells sorted from blood. The CDR3, as DNA: TGTGCCAGCAGTACCACCGGGACAGGGGCGAATGAGCAGTTCTTC. Amino acid sequence: CASSTTGTGANEQFF.